This entry lists 13 T cell receptor beta chains sequenced from one sample in a study of T cell responses to AZD1222 COVID-19 vaccine. The data were produced by immunoSEQ multiplex PCR, yet TCRdb's version contains in-frame clones alone and is incomplete. The sample includes 100,000 or so clones, roughly 87% of them seen just once. Sample: peripheral blood, taken on day 0 of AZD1222 vaccination. These receptors all come from an adult in good health.

A single count supports this clone. V is TRBV25-1 and J is TRBJ1-2, with D unresolved. Germline CDR1 reads MGHDK; CDR2 reads SYGVNS. The CDR3 runs 13 residues. The ends were cut back, 0 bases at V and 8 bases at J, with 10 bases in the middle. CDR3 DNA: TGTGCCAGCAGTGAATATCAGTCCCCGGGCTACACCTTC. Translation: CASSEYQSPGYTF.

The rearrangement links TRBV11-2 to TRBJ2-1; D is undetermined. The CDR3 runs to 17 residues. Germline V gives CDR1 SGHAT, CDR2 FQNNGV. The V gene lost 2 bases and the J gene lost 5 bases, with 19 bases spanning the gap. CDR3 region: CASSLRWSQATDNEQFF. The CDR3 DNA follows: TGTGCCAGCAGCTTAAGGTGGTCCCAGGCCACGGACAATGAGCAGTTCTTC.

This chain uses TRBV27 with TRBJ2-1; TRBD2 agrees at 7 bases. The germline CDR1 and CDR2 sequences are MNHEY and SMNVEV (reference sequence). The ends lost 2 bases at V and 7 bases at J; junction bases unmatched: 14. CDR3 length equals 17 residues. The CDR3 DNA reads as TGTGCCAGCAGTTTACGGAGATCGGGAGGAGCTTCGAATGAGCAGTTCTTC. This gives the protein CASSLRRSGGASNEQFF.

The chain combines TRBV11-3 with TRBJ2-7; 9 bases are a match to TRBD1. The CDR3 runs 14 residues. Germline V gene lookup returns CDR1 SGHNT and CDR2 YENEEA. Trimming took 5 bases from V and 3 from J; bases not matched to a gene: 5. The CDR3 nucleotides are TGTGCCAGCAGCACGGGACAGGGAAACTACGAGCAGTACTTC. It yields the protein CASSTGQGNYEQYF.

The genes are TRBV9 and TRBJ2-3, with TRBD2 identical over 13 bases. Germline V gene lookup returns CDR1 SGDLS and CDR2 YYNGEE. The CDR3 is made up of 20 amino acids. Trimming removed 0 bases from V and 0 bases from J; junction bases left unmatched: 10. DNA for the CDR3: TGTGCCAGCAGCGTAGATCTCGGGACTAGCGGGGAACCTAGCACAGATACGCAGTATTTT. It encodes CASSVDLGTSGEPSTDTQYF.

The chain couples TRBV15 to TRBJ2-3; 12 bases line up with TRBD2. V shed 0 bases and J 3 bases; nucleotides not matched to a gene: 4. The CDR3 covers 17 residues. Germline V gene lookup returns CDR1 LNHNV and CDR2 YYDKDF (reference sequence). The chain's CDR3 is CATSREQLAGGTDTQYF. In nucleotides, the CDR3 is TGTGCCACCAGCAGAGAACAGCTAGCGGGAGGGACAGATACGCAGTATTTT.

The chain employs TRBV28 and TRBJ2-7; D may correspond to TRBD1 or TRBD2 (5 bases each). This CDR3 contains 15 residues. With 5 bases removed from V and 1 base from J, the gap between germline ends came to 15 bases. CDR1 MDHEN and CDR2 SYDVKM come from the germline V gene. CDR3 protein: CASSEGRWFSYEQYF. CDR3 nucleotide sequence: TGTGCCAGCAGTGAGGGGCGGTGGTTTTCCTACGAGCAGTACTTC.

The CDR3 is CASSQGTPGQGYEQYF. In nucleotides, the CDR3 is TGTGCCAGCAGCCAAGGTACTCCGGGACAGGGCTACGAGCAGTACTTC. The chain joins TRBV14 to TRBJ2-7, with TRBD1 matching 9 bases. Germline V gene lookup returns CDR1 SGHDN and CDR2 FVKESK. V lost 1 base, J lost 3 bases, and 7 bases stayed unmatched. This CDR3 spans 16 amino acids.

The CDR3 DNA sequence: TGTGCCATCAGGCCACAGCCAACAGGGACAGGGTGGCGGTACGAGCAGTACTTC. Protein: CAIRPQPTGTGWRYEQYF. The rearrangement joins TRBV10-3 to TRBJ2-7, with 9 bases aligning to TRBD1. Germline V gene sequence: CDR1 ENHRY, CDR2 SYGVKD. The trim removed 6 bases at V and 4 bases at J, leaving 19 bases unmatched. This CDR3 is 18 amino acids long.

This clone was picked up a small number of times. The rearrangement uses TRBV7-2 and TRBJ1-5; the D gene is possibly TRBD1 (6 bases). The CDR3 spans 15 residues. The germline gives CDR1 SGHTA, CDR2 FQGNSA. Trimming took off 4 bases at V and 6 bases at J, with 16 bases between the two ends. The CDR3 is CASSYAGGGGQPQHF. CDR3 nucleotide sequence: TGTGCCAGCAGCTACGCCGGGGGAGGGGGTCAGCCCCAGCATTTT.

The chain combines TRBV12-5 with TRBJ2-1, with TRBD2 identical over 7 bases. The CDR3 totals 14 residues. After removal of 8 bases from V and 1 base from J, the junction contained 5 bases not matched to a gene. Germline-derived CDR1 and CDR2 are LGHNT and FRNRAP. The DNA for the CDR3 is TGTGCTAGTATCTGGCGGGAGTCCTACAATGAGCAGTTCTTC. Its protein is CASIWRESYNEQFF.

This clone was seen only once. The chain recombines TRBV7-3 with TRBJ2-1, with 12 positions matching TRBD2. The germline gives CDR1 SGHTA, CDR2 FQGTGA. V lost 8 bases to trimming and J lost 7 bases; unmatched junction nucleotides: 6. The CDR3 is made up of 14 amino acids. DNA for the CDR3: TGTGCCAGCGGGCTAGCGGGAGGGTGGAATGAGCAGTTCTTC. It translates to CASGLAGGWNEQFF.

The chain has TRBV27 and TRBJ2-4; D might be TRBD1 (6 bases). Germline V gene lookup returns CDR1 MNHEY and CDR2 SMNVEV (reference sequence). Trimming took off 5 bases at V and 12 bases at J, with 17 bases between the two ends. CDR3 size: 13 residues. In DNA, the CDR3 is TGTGCCAGCAGTCCTGGGATGGACAGAGCTCAGTACTTC. Amino acid sequence: CASSPGMDRAQYF.